This T cell receptor beta chain was captured in a study of OX40 agonist ivuxolimab in advanced cancers. V shed 1 base and J 1 base; nucleotides not matched to a gene: 9. The CDR3 has 18 amino acids. CDR1 is SGDLS, CDR2 YYNGEE, per germline. Autoimmune disease history or systemic immunosuppression disqualified patients. For this clone: Antigen specificity is unknown.

The assay was immunoSEQ multiplex PCR, and TCRdb's table has in-frame clones only and misses some. The profile shows some 68,000 clones, 75% to 90% of them singletons. Study observations and caveats: On average, CD8+ T cells showed a greater number of expanded clones than CD4+.

The chain recombines TRBV9 with TRBJ2-2, with TRBD1 identical over 8 bases. This TCR derives from an adult with an advanced solid tumor such as melanoma, head and neck, liver or kidney cancer. Material: CD4+ or CD8+ T cells sorted from blood, obtained in a trial of the OX40 agonist ivuxolimab. The CDR3 is CASSVLGGGQGNTGELFF. CDR3 nucleotide sequence: TGTGCCAGCAGCGTATTGGGTGGAGGACAGGGGAACACCGGGGAGCTGTTTTTT.